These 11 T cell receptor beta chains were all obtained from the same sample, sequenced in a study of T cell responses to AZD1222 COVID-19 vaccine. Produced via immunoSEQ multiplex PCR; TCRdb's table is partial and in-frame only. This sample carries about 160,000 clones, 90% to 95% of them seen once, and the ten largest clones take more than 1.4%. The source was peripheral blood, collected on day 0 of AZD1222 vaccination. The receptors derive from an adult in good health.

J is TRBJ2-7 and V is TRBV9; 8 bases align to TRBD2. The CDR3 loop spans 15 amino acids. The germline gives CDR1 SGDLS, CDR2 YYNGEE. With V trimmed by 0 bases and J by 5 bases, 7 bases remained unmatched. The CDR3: CASSVEVAGPHEQYF. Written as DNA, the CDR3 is TGTGCCAGCAGCGTAGAAGTAGCGGGACCCCACGAGCAGTACTTC.

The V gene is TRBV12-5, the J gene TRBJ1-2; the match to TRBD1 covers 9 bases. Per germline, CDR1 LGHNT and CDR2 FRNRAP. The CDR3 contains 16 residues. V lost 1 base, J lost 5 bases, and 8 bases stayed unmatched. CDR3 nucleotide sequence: TGTGCTAGTGGTTTGGCCGACCGGACAGGGGTTTATGGCTACACCTTC. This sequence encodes CASGLADRTGVYGYTF.

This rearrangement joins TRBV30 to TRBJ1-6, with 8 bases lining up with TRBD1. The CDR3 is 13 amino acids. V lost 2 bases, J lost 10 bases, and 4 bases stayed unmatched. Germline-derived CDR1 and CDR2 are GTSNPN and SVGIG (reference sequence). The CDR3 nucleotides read TGTGCCTGGAGTTTAAGACAGGGGTCACCCCTCCACTTT. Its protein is CAWSLRQGSPLHF.

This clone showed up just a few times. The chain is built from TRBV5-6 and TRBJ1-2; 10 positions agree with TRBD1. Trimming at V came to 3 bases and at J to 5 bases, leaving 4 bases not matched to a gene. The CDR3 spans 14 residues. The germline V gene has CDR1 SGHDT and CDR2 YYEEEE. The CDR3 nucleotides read TGTGCCAGCAGCTGGGGGACAGGGGTGTATGGCTACACCTTC. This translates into CASSWGTGVYGYTF.

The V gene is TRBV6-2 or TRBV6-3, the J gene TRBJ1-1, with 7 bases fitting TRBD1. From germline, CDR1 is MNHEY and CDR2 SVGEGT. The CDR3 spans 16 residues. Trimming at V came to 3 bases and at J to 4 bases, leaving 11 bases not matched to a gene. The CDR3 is CASSYGAGTAGTEAFF. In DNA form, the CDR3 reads TGTGCCAGCAGTTATGGGGCCGGGACAGCGGGCACTGAAGCTTTCTTT.

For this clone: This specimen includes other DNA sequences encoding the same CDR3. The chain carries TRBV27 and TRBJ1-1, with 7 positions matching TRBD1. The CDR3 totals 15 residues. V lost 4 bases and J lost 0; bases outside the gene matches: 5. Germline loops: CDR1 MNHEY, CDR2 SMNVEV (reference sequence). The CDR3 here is CASSSRQGMNTEAFF. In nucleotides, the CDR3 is TGTGCCAGCAGTTCTCGACAGGGTATGAACACTGAAGCTTTCTTT.

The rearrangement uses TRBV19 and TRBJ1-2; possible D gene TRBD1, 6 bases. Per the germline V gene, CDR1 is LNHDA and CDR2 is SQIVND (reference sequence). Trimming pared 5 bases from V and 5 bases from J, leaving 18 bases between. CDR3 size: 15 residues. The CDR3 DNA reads TGTGCCAGTAGTGTACAAATGACAGGAGAATATGGCTACACCTTC. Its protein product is CASSVQMTGEYGYTF.

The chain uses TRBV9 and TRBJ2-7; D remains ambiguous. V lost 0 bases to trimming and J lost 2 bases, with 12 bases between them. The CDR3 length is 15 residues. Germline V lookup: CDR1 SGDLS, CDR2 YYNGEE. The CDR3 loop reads CASSVGGPETYEQYF. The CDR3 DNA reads TGTGCCAGCAGCGTAGGAGGACCCGAAACCTACGAGCAGTACTTC.

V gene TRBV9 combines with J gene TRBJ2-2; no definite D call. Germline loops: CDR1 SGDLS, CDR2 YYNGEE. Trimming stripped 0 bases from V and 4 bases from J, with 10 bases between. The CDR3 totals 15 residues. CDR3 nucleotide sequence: TGTGCCAGCAGCGTAGCACAGAGACCCACCGGGGAGCTGTTTTTT. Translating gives CASSVAQRPTGELFF.

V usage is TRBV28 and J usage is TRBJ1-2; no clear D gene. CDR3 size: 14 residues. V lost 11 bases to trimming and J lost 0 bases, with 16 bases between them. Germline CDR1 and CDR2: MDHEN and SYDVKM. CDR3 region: CAALKRATNYGYTF. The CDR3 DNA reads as TGTGCCGCTTTAAAGAGGGCAACTAACTATGGCTACACCTTC.

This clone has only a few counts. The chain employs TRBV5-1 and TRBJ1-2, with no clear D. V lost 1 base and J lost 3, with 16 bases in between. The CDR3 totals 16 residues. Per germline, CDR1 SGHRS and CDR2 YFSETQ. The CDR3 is CASSLMGAPDHYGYTF. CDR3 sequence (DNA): TGCGCCAGCAGCTTGATGGGTGCTCCGGATCACTATGGCTACACCTTC.